This TCR beta chain was sequenced during a study of Graves' ophthalmopathy and Graves' hyperthyroidism. Study-level background: Ophthalmopathy absent within 18 months of follow-up marked hyperthyroidism as stable.

Certain patients were not enrolled. These were patients with other autoimmune diseases, uncontrolled infections, pregnancy or lactation. Orbital computed tomography, together with clinical symptoms, serum thyroxine, TRAb and thyroid ultrasound, was used for diagnosis. About this clonotype itself: One junction end does not reproduce the germline sequence, and a read error may be involved.

Amplification of TCR beta CDR3 regions used RNA transcripts. Amplification began with first-round RT-PCR using HTBI primers, then second-round multiplex PCR was performed. TCRdb used MiXCR to reprocess the multiplex PCR reads, holding one entry per CDR3 protein. This repertoire shows about 1.2 million distinct CDR3 sequences, 35% to 40% found once; its top ten account for 11%. The CDR3 sequence is 14 residues long. From germline, CDR1 is ENHRY and CDR2 SYGVKD. The V and J genes are TRBV10-3 and TRBJ2-5; possible D gene TRBD1, 6 bases. This receptor was obtained from an adult man with Graves' hyperthyroidism. Sample: peripheral blood or thyroid tissue (not recorded which). DNA of the CDR3: TGTGCCAGCAGTCCCCGACAGGAGAAAGAGACCCAGTACTTC. It codes for CASSPRQEKETQYF.